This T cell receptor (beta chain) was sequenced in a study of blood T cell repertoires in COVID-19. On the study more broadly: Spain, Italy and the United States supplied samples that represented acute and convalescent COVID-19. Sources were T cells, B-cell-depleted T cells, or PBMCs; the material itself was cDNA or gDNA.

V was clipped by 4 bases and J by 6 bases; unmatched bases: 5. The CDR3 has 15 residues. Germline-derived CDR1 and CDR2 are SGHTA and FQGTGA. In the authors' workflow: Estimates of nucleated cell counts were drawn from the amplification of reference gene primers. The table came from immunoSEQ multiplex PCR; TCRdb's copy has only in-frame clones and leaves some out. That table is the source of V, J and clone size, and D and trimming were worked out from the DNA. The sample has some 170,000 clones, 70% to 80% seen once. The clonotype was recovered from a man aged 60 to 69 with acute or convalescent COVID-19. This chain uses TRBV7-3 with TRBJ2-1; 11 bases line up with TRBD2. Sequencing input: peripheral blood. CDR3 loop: CASSSLAGGGNEQFF. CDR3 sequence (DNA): TGTGCCAGCAGCTCGCTAGCGGGGGGCGGCAATGAGCAGTTCTTC.